This TCR beta chain was documented in a study of shared clonotypes between healthy human individuals. Clones were sequenced by immunoSEQ multiplex PCR, and TCRdb holds only the in-frame ones, with some missing. The sample includes 850,000 to 1,200,000 clones, approximately 72% of them seen just once. The study's findings and limits: Clonotype sharing levels among donors were expected to vary with sequencing depth.

This clone was recorded once. The antigen is not known. V was shortened by 0 bases and J by 9 bases, with 16 bases between the two germline ends. This CDR3 region has 14 residues. Germline lookup yields CDR1 SGHKS and CDR2 YYEKEE (reference sequence). The chain uses TRBV5-5 and TRBJ2-7, with D perhaps matching TRBD2 (5 bases). The sequencing input was memory CD4+ T cells sorted from blood. Stated subset: CD45RA-negative fraction. The receptor was derived from a man between 18 and 29 years old in good health. The DNA for the CDR3 is TGTGCCAGCAGCTTGGACCGGTTGGGAGTTACGCAGTACTTC. This codes for CASSLDRLGVTQYF.